Here is one TCR beta chain with its context. What it recognizes is unknown. This sample was included in a study of cytomegalovirus exposure and HLA in healthy donors. Across the study: HLA-typed donors were the source of 80 million to 90 million unique TCRs, which an early data release held.

CDR3 length equals 14 residues. The junction had 9 bases not matched to a gene; V was cut back by 3 bases and J by 8 bases. The germline CDR1 and CDR2 sequences are MDHEN and SYDVKM. Broader study findings: A likely sequencing artifact accounted for one observed cluster of highly shared sequence variants.

Use of 60 Vbeta and 13 Jbeta primers characterized the PCR. Repertoires were generated with immunoSEQ multiplex PCR, while TCRdb's copy carries only in-frame clones and drops some. The sample includes some 98,000 clones, roughly 70% of them seen just once. The chain has TRBV28 and TRBJ1-2, with 7 bases lining up with TRBD1. This clonotype was obtained from a man aged 45-60 years in good health and CMV-seronegative. The sequenced sample consisted of PBMCs. This CDR3 reads CASSFSSTGQGYTF. CDR3 in DNA: TGTGCCAGCAGTTTTTCTTCGACAGGGCAAGGCTACACCTTC.